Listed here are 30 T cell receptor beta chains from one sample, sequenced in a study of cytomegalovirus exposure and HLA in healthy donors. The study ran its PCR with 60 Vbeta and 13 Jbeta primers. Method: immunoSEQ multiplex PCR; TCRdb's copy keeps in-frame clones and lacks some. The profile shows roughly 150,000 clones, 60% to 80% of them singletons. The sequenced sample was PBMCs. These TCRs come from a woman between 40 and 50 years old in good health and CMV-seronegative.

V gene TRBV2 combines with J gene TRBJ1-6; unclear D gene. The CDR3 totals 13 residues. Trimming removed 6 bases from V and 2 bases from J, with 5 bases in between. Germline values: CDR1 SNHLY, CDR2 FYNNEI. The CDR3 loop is CASRSPYNSPLHF. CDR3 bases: TGTGCCAGCAGGAGCCCCTATAATTCACCCCTCCACTTT.

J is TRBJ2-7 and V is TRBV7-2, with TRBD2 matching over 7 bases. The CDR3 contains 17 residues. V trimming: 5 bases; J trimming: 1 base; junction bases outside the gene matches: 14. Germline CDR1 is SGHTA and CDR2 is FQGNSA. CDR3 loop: CASSKDSGSFRSYEQYF. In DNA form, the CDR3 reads TGTGCCAGCAGCAAAGATAGCGGGTCATTCAGATCCTACGAGCAGTACTTC. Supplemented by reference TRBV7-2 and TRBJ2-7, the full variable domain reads GAGVSQSPSNKVTEKGKDVELRCDPISGHTALYWYRQSLGQGLEFLIYFQGNSAPDKSGLPSDRFSAERTGGSVSTLTIQRTQQEDSAVYLCASSKDSGSFRSYEQYFGPGTRLTVT.

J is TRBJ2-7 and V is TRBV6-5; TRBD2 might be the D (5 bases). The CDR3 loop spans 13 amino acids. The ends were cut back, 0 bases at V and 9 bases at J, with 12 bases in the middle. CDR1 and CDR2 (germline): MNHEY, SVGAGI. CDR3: CASSYSWAEGQYF. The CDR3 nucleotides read TGTGCCAGCAGTTACTCATGGGCCGAGGGGCAGTACTTC.

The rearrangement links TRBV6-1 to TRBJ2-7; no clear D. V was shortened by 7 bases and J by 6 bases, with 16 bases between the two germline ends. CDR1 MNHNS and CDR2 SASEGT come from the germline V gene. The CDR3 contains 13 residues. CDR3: CASMYFPLSEQYF. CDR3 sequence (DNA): TGTGCCAGCATGTATTTCCCCCTATCCGAGCAGTACTTC.

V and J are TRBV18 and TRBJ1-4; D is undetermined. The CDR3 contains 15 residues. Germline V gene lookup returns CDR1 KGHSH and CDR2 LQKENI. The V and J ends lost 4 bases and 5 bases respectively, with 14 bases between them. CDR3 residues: CASSLSGRWNEKLFF. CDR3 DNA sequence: TGTGCCAGCTCACTAAGCGGCAGATGGAATGAAAAACTGTTTTTT.

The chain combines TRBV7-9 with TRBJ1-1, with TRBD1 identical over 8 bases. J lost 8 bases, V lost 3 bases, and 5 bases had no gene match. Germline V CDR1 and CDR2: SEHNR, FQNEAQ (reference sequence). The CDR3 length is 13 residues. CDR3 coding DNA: TGTGCCAGCAGCTTCCAGCAGGGGGCAGAAGCTTTCTTT. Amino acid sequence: CASSFQQGAEAFF.

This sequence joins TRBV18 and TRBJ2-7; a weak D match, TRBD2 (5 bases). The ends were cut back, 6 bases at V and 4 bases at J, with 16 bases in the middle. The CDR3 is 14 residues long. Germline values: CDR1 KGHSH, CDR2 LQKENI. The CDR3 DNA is TGTGCCAGCTCGCCGTGGGGAGCGCCTTACGAGCAGTACTTC. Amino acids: CASSPWGAPYEQYF.

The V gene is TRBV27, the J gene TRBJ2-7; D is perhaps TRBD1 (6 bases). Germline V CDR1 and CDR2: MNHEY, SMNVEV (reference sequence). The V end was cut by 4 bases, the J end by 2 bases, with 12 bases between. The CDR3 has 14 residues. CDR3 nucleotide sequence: TGTGCCAGCAGTTCCCTCGGACAGACCTACGAGCAGTACTTC. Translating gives CASSSLGQTYEQYF.

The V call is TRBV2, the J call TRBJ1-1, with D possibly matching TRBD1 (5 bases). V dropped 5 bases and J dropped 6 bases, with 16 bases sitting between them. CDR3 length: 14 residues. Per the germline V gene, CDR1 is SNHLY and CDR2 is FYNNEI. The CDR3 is CASSPGLEPPEAFF. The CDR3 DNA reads TGTGCCAGCAGTCCGGGACTGGAGCCTCCTGAAGCTTTCTTT.

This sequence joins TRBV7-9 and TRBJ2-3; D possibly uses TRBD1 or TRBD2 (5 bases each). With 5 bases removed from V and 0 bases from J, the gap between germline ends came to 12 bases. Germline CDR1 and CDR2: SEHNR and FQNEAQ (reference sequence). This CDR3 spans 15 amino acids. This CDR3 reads CASSIEGFSTDTQYF. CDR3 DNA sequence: TGTGCCAGCAGCATAGAGGGGTTTAGCACAGATACGCAGTATTTT.

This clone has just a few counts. CDR3 DNA: TGTGCCAGCAGCTCTAGACAGGGACCGAATGGGGGCTACACCTTC. It codes for CASSSRQGPNGGYTF. This chain joins TRBV11-2 and TRBJ1-2, with 7 bases aligning to TRBD1. The CDR3 runs to 15 residues. V was clipped by 4 bases and J by 8 bases; unmatched bases: 13. Germline loops: CDR1 SGHAT, CDR2 FQNNGV. Full variable domain (missing parts from reference TRBV11-2 and TRBJ1-2): EAGVAQSPRYKIIEKRQSVAFWCNPISGHATLYWYQQILGQGPKLLIQFQNNGVVDDSQLPKDRFSAERLKGVDSTLKIQPAKLEDSAVYLCASSSRQGPNGGYTFGSGTRLTVV.

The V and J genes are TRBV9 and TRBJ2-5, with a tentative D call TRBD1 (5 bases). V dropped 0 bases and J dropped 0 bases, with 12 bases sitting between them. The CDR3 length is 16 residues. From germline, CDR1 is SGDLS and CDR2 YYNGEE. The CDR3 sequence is CASSVESQGNQETQYF. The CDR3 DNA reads TGTGCCAGCAGCGTAGAAAGTCAGGGCAACCAAGAGACCCAGTACTTC.

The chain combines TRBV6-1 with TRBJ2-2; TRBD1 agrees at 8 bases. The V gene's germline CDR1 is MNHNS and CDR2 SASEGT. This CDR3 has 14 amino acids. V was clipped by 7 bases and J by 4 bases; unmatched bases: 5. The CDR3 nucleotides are TGTGCCAGCAACCGGGACAGGATCACCGGGGAGCTGTTTTTT. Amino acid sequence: CASNRDRITGELFF.

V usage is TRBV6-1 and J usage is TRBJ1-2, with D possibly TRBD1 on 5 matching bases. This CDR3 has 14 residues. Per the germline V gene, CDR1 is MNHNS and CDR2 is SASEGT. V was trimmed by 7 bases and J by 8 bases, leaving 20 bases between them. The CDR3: CASTQTDKTGGYTF. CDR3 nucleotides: TGTGCCAGCACTCAGACAGACAAGACTGGGGGCTACACCTTC.

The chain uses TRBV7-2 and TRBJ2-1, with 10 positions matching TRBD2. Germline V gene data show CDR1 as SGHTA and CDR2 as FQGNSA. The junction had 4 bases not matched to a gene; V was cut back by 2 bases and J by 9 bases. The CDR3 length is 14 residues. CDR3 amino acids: CASSLPSGGSEQFF. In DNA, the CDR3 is TGTGCCAGCAGCTTACCTAGCGGGGGTAGTGAGCAGTTCTTC.

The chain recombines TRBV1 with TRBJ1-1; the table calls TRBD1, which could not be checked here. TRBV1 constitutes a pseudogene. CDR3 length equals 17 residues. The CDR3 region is CTSSQDPKTGENTEAFF. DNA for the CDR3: TGCACCAGCAGCCAAGATCCCAAGACAGGTGAGAACACTGAAGCTTTCTTT.

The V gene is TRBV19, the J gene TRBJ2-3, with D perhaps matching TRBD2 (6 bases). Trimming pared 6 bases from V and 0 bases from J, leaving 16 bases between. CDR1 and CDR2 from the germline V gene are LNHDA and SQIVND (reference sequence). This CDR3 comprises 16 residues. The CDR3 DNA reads TGTGCCAGTAGGAAACTAGCAAAACCTAGCACAGATACGCAGTATTTT. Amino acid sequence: CASRKLAKPSTDTQYF.

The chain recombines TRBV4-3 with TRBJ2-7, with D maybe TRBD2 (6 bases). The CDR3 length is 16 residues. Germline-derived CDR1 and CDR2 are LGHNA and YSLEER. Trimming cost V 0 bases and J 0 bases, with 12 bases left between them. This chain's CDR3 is CASSQDAAGSSYEQYF. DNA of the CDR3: TGCGCCAGCAGCCAAGATGCGGCGGGGAGCTCCTACGAGCAGTACTTC.

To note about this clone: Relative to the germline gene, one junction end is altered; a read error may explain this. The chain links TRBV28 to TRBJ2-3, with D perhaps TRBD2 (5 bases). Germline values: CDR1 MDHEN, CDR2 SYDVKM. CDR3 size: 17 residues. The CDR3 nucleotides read TGTGCCAGCCCCCCGCCGGCGGGCCCAGCTAGCACAGATGCGCAGTATTTT. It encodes CASPPPAGPASTDAQYF.

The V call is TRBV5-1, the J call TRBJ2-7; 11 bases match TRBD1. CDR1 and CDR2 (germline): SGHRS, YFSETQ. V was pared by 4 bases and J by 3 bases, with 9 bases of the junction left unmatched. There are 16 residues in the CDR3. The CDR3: CASSSSIGTGGYEQYF. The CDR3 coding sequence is TGCGCCAGCAGCAGTTCCATCGGGACAGGGGGCTACGAGCAGTACTTC.

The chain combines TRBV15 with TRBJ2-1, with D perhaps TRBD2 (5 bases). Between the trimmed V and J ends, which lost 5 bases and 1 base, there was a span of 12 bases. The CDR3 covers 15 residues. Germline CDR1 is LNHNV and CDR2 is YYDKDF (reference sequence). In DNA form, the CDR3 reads TGTGCCACCAGCCCGAGGGCAGGTTCCTACAATGAGCAGTTCTTC. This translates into CATSPRAGSYNEQFF.

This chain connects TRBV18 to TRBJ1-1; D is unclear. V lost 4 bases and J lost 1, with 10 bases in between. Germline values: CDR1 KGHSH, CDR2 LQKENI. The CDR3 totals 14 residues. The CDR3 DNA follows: TGTGCCAGCTCACAGCCTCTCGGGAACACTGAAGCTTTCTTT. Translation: CASSQPLGNTEAFF.

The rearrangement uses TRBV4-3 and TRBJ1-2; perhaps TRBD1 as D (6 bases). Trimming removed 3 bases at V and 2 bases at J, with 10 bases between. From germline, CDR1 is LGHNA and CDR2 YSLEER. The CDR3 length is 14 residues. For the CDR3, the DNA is TGCGCCAGCAGCCAGGACAGTTTGAACTATGGCTACACCTTC. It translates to CASSQDSLNYGYTF.

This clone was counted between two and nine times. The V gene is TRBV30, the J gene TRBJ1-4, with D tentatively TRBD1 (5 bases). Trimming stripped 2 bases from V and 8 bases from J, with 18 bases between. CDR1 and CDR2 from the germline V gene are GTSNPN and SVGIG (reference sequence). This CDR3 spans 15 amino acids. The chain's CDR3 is CAWSRGLGIEEKLFF. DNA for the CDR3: TGTGCCTGGAGTCGGGGGTTGGGCATCGAAGAAAAACTGTTTTTT.

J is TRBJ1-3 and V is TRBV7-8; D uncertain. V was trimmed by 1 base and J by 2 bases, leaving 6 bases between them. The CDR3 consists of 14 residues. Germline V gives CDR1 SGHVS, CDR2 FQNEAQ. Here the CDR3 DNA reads TGTGCCAGCAGCTTAGGAGGAGCTGGAAACACCATATATTTT. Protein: CASSLGGAGNTIYF.

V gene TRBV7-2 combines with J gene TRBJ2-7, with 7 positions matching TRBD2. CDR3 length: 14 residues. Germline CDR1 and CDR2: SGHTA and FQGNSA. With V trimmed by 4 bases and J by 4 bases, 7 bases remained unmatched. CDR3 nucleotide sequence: TGTGCCAGCAGCTCCGGACTAGTCTATTACGAGCAGTACTTC. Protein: CASSSGLVYYEQYF.

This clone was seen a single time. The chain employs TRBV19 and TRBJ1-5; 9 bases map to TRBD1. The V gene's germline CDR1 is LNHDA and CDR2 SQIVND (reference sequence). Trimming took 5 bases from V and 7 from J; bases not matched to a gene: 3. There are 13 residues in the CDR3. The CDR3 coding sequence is TGTGCCAGTAGTGGACAGGGGAGGCAGCCCCAGCATTTT. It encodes CASSGQGRQPQHF.

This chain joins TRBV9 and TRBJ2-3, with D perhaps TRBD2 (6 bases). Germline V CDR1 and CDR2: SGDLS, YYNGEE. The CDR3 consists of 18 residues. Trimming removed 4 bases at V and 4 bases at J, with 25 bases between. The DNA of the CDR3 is TGTGCCAGCAGCCTAAGGAGCGGGTCTACCCCCTTCTCAGATACGCAGTATTTT. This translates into CASSLRSGSTPFSDTQYF.

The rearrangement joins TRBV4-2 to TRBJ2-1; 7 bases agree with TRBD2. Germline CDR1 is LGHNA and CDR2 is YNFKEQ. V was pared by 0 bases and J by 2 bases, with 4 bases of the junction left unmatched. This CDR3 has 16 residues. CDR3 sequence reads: CASSQERTSAYNEQFF. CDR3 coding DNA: TGTGCCAGCAGCCAAGAGAGAACTAGCGCCTACAATGAGCAGTTCTTC.

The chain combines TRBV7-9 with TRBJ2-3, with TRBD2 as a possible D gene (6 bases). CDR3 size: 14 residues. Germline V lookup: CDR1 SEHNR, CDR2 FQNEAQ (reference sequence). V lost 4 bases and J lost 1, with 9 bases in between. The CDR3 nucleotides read TGTGCCAGCAGCTACACGGGGGGCACAGATACGCAGTATTTT. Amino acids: CASSYTGGTDTQYF.